The present entry profiles one TCR beta chain with its context. This record comes from a study of blood T cell repertoires in COVID-19. The CDR3 extends over 17 amino acids. The germline CDR1 and CDR2 sequences are SGDLS and YYNGEE. V shed 2 bases and J shed 3 bases, with 21 bases lying between them. In the source study's methods: From reference gene primer amplification, estimates of nucleated cell counts were derived. Produced via immunoSEQ multiplex PCR; TCRdb's table is partial and in-frame only. V, J and clone size reflect that table, while D and trimming were determined from the DNA. The repertoire holds 360,000 or so clones, nearly 90% seen once, with 1.7% in the top ten. Participants had their cohort set by participant-reported clinical history.

The gene calls are TRBV9 and TRBJ2-7; a possible D gene is TRBD2 (5 bases). The sequenced sample consisted of PBMCs or T cells enriched from blood (not recorded which). The clonotype comes from a woman younger than 45 who had recovered from COVID-19. The CDR3, as DNA: TGTGCCAGCAGCGTTTCGGAGGTAACCGCCCCTCTCTACGAGCAGTACTTC. This sequence encodes CASSVSEVTAPLYEQYF.